Sequencing of this T cell receptor (beta chain) was carried out in a study of cytomegalovirus exposure and HLA in healthy donors. Overall study results and limits: While the bulk of TCR sequences proved rare, some public TCRs turned up in many donors. Earlier analysis yielded a pattern in which most TCR beta V segments were productive about 90% or about 30% of the time. Several of the most significant clusters were apparently associated with common viral pathogens in a later analysis.

Though nominally healthy at sampling, donors likely had unrecorded immune exposures. A multiplex PCR was run with 60 Vbeta primers and 13 Jbeta primers. Method: immunoSEQ multiplex PCR; TCRdb's copy keeps in-frame clones and lacks some. The table records around 130,000 clones, more than 65% of them present only once. The V gene's germline CDR1 is MGHDK and CDR2 SYGVNS. Trimming removed 1 base at V and 0 bases at J, with 7 bases between. The CDR3 contains 16 residues. On this clone: The antigen remains undetermined.

The TCR comes from a woman in her late teens or twenties in good health and CMV-seronegative. This chain links TRBV25-1 with TRBJ2-6; no reliable D call. The sequencing sample was made of PBMCs. CDR3 coding DNA: TGTGCCAGCAGTGAATGGCCAATCTCTGGGGCCAACGTCCTGACTTTC. Its translation is CASSEWPISGANVLTF.